This T cell receptor (beta chain) stems from a study of brain T cells in children with intractable seizures. Libraries were prepared by immunoSEQ multiplex PCR; TCRdb keeps only in-frame clonotypes and omits some of them. In the table there are 7,500 to 10,000 clones, around 73% of which are singletons. Surgery cases with the highest brain T cell transcript signatures were chosen for sequencing. The sequence was obtained from a boy younger than two with tuberous sclerosis and intractable seizures. This sample comprised resected brain tissue, obtained at surgery.

DNA for the CDR3: TGTGCCAGCTCACCACCAATACAGTATGGCTACACCTTC. Translation: CASSPPIQYGYTF. The rearrangement uses TRBV18 and TRBJ1-2, with D unresolved. Germline CDR1 KGHSH, CDR2 LQKENI. Trimming took 0 bases from V and 5 from J, leaving 7 bases between them. This CDR3 spans 13 amino acids.